This TCR beta chain came from a study of shared clonotypes between healthy human individuals. Study context: A couple of women and three men aged 18 to 49 served as donors. Each donor contributed plates that comprised three CD4 naive, three CD4 memory, two CD8 naive and one CD8 memory. Regarding the study as a whole: Only a few donors were included, so the genetic and exposure-history diversity represented was limited.

Per the germline V gene, CDR1 is MNHEY and CDR2 is SVGAGI. The CDR3 length is 14 residues. The ends were cut back, 0 bases at V and 6 bases at J, with 12 bases in the middle. Naivety among CD8 cells was defined by CD45RO negativity and positive CCR7 selection, thereby excluding terminally differentiated effector memory CD45RA+ cells. Every immunoSEQ plate was one replicate of a subset's evenly spread DNA. Produced via immunoSEQ multiplex PCR; TCRdb's table is partial and in-frame only. The sample lists around 2,000,000 clones, over 85% occurring once. This clone was counted once. What it binds is not known.

Input material: naive CD8+ T cells sorted from blood. The chain couples TRBV6-5 to TRBJ2-7, with D perhaps TRBD2 (5 bases). The clonotype comes from a man younger than 35 in good health. The CDR3 protein is CASSYSEGMVEQYF. The CDR3 DNA reads TGTGCCAGCAGTTACTCTGAGGGCATGGTCGAGCAGTACTTC.